The clone carrying this TCR beta chain has a handful of counts. Its cognate antigen is unknown. The library tagged individual cDNA molecules with unique molecular identifiers. One entry per CDR3 protein, called by TCRdb with MiXCR from the RACE reads. The sample yields around 110,000 distinct CDR3 sequences, 9% to 13% seen once. Indicated time point: patch test 1, 2 weeks after DPC sensitization. Treatment described: therapeutic diphenylcyclopropenone sensitization with weekly scalp DPC. This CDR3 comprises 12 residues. Looked up from germline, CDR1 is ENHRY and CDR2 is SYGVKD. Trimming left V 10 bases short and J 4 bases short, with 14 bases between. This specimen comes from a study of human T cells and chemical hapten exposure. Study results and caveats: Expanded TCRs clustered into significantly more large CDR3 similarity groups than controls, the analysis revealed. TCRs above 1 in 1000 frequency did not change with DPC sensitization. Counts of TCRs expanded at PT1 correlated positively with patch test score.

Specimen: whole blood, collected in connection with sensitization to the hapten diphenylcyclopropenone (DPC). The chain is built from TRBV10-3 and TRBJ2-7; D not resolved. The receptor's source is a woman aged 45-59 years with alopecia areata. Some clones in this sample may be carry-over from other donors' samples. CDR3 sequence reads: CATGRVGYEQYF. The CDR3 coding sequence is TGTGCCACTGGTAGGGTAGGGTACGAGCAGTACTTC.